This T cell receptor (beta chain) was observed in a study of identifying expanded T cells in peripheral blood. Profiled with immunoSEQ multiplex PCR; TCRdb holds only in-frame clones, not every one. The data contain some 130,000 clones, 75% to 90% of them singletons. Germline CDR1 is MNHEY and CDR2 is SVGAGI. This CDR3 contains 13 residues. V shed 6 bases and J shed 7 bases, with 15 bases lying between them. The V gene is TRBV6-5, the J gene TRBJ2-5; D is perhaps TRBD2 (5 bases). The clonotype originates from a person aged 18-70 years in good health. The specimen was blood. CDR3 loop: CASRVGGGGTQYF. DNA for the CDR3: TGTGCCAGCAGGGTAGGAGGAGGCGGGACCCAGTACTTC.